One and the same sample provided the 10 T cell receptor beta chains below, sequenced in a study of T cell repertoires in cytomegalovirus infection. Via MiXCR, TCRdb re-called the reads, giving one row per CDR3 protein. Of about 770,000 distinct CDR3 sequences listed, almost 30% are singletons. Their antigens are not known. The sequencing used cultured CD8+ T cells from PBMCs, collected from culture after CMV antigen stimulation. These receptors came from a human donor in good health (CMV status not recorded). Some clones in this sample may be carry-over from other donors' samples.

The chain employs TRBV12-3 or TRBV12-4 and TRBJ1-4; no firm D call. Trimming shortened V by 2 bases and J by 6 bases, and 13 bases separated the two germline ends. The CDR3 contains 15 residues. The CDR3 is CASSLWVNADEKLFF. In DNA form, the CDR3 reads TGTGCCAGCAGTTTATGGGTAAATGCGGATGAAAAACTGTTTTTT.

The chain uses TRBV6-5 and TRBJ2-1; D remains ambiguous. CDR1 is MNHEY and CDR2 is SVGAGI in the germline V gene. Deletions cut 0 bases from V and 6 bases from J, with 6 bases between. The CDR3 runs 13 residues. The CDR3 loop reads CASSYSNFNEQFF. The CDR3, as DNA: TGTGCCAGCAGTTACTCGAACTTCAATGAGCAGTTCTTC.

This clonotype appeared once. One junction end disagrees with the germline gene, perhaps due to a read error. The J gene is TRBJ2-3, the V gene TRBV7-9; TRBD1 agrees at 7 bases. Germline-derived CDR1 and CDR2 are SEHNR and FQNEAQ (reference sequence). The length of the CDR3 is 14 residues. CDR3 DNA: TGTGCCAGCAGCTTCGGACAGGAGATAGATATGCAGTATTTT. It codes for CASSFGQEIDMQYF.

This clonotype was recorded at least ten times. This rearrangement joins TRBV6-5 to TRBJ2-4, with 7 bases aligning to TRBD1. CDR3 length equals 12 residues. V gave up 5 bases and J gave up 6 bases; unmatched junction bases: 1. The germline V gene has CDR1 MNHEY and CDR2 SVGAGI. CDR3 bases: TGTGCCAGCAGTACAGGGGCAAACATTCAGTACTTC. The encoded protein is CASSTGANIQYF.

V gene TRBV20-1 combines with J gene TRBJ1-2; 9 bases are a match to TRBD1. The CDR3 totals 14 residues. CDR1 is DFQATT and CDR2 is SNEGSKA in the germline V gene (reference sequence). The V gene end was trimmed by 6 bases and the J gene end by 1 base; junction bases not matched to a gene: 6. CDR3 protein: CSALTGGHNYGYTF. The CDR3 DNA reads as TGCAGTGCCCTCACAGGGGGCCATAACTATGGCTACACCTTC.

This clonotype was seen a handful of times. This chain connects TRBV6-2 or TRBV6-3 to TRBJ1-5, with a possible D match to TRBD1 (5 bases). Germline V lookup: CDR1 MNHEY, CDR2 SVGEGT. This CDR3 has 17 residues. V shed 2 bases and J shed 6 bases, with 20 bases lying between them. In nucleotides, the CDR3 is TGTGCCAGCAGTTACCCCTCTGGGAGGGGCCCCGGTCAGCCCCAGCATTTT. This codes for CASSYPSGRGPGQPQHF.

This clonotype was recorded a few times. CDR3 sequence reads: CASTRRARGPYNEQFF. As DNA, the CDR3 is TGTGCCAGCACCAGGAGAGCGCGGGGGCCCTACAATGAGCAGTTCTTC. This chain uses TRBV28 with TRBJ2-1; possibly TRBD2 for D (7 bases). This CDR3 region has 16 residues. Trimming took off 7 bases at V and 2 bases at J, with 18 bases between the two ends. Germline-derived CDR1 and CDR2 are MDHEN and SYDVKM.

This clonotype was picked up one time. The gene calls are TRBV27 and TRBJ1-5, with D unresolved. Germline lookup yields CDR1 MNHEY and CDR2 SMNVEV (reference sequence). The CDR3 runs to 16 residues. V was cut by 6 bases and J by 6 bases, with 21 bases left in between. The CDR3 sequence: CASSPGWWQRGQPQHF. The CDR3 nucleotides are TGTGCCAGCAGCCCTGGATGGTGGCAGCGCGGTCAGCCCCAGCATTTT.

In its sample, this clonotype was seen a few times. The chain employs TRBV27 and TRBJ1-4, with 10 positions matching TRBD1. The V gene end was trimmed by 6 bases and the J gene end by 10 bases; junction bases not matched to a gene: 14. This CDR3 is built from 16 residues. Germline CDR1 MNHEY, CDR2 SMNVEV (reference sequence). CDR3: CASSLDRGRAHGKLFF. CDR3 nucleotide sequence: TGTGCCAGCAGCCTAGACAGGGGGCGAGCCCACGGAAAACTGTTTTTT.

CDR3 in amino acids: CASSERTGDQPQHF. CDR3 coding DNA: TGCGCCAGCAGTGAGCGGACAGGGGATCAGCCCCAGCATTTT. This sequence joins TRBV10-2 and TRBJ1-5, with 9 bases lining up with TRBD1. The V and J ends lost 2 bases and 5 bases, in that order; junction bases with no gene match: 1. Looked up from germline, CDR1 is WSHSY and CDR2 is SAAADI. The CDR3 length is 14 residues.